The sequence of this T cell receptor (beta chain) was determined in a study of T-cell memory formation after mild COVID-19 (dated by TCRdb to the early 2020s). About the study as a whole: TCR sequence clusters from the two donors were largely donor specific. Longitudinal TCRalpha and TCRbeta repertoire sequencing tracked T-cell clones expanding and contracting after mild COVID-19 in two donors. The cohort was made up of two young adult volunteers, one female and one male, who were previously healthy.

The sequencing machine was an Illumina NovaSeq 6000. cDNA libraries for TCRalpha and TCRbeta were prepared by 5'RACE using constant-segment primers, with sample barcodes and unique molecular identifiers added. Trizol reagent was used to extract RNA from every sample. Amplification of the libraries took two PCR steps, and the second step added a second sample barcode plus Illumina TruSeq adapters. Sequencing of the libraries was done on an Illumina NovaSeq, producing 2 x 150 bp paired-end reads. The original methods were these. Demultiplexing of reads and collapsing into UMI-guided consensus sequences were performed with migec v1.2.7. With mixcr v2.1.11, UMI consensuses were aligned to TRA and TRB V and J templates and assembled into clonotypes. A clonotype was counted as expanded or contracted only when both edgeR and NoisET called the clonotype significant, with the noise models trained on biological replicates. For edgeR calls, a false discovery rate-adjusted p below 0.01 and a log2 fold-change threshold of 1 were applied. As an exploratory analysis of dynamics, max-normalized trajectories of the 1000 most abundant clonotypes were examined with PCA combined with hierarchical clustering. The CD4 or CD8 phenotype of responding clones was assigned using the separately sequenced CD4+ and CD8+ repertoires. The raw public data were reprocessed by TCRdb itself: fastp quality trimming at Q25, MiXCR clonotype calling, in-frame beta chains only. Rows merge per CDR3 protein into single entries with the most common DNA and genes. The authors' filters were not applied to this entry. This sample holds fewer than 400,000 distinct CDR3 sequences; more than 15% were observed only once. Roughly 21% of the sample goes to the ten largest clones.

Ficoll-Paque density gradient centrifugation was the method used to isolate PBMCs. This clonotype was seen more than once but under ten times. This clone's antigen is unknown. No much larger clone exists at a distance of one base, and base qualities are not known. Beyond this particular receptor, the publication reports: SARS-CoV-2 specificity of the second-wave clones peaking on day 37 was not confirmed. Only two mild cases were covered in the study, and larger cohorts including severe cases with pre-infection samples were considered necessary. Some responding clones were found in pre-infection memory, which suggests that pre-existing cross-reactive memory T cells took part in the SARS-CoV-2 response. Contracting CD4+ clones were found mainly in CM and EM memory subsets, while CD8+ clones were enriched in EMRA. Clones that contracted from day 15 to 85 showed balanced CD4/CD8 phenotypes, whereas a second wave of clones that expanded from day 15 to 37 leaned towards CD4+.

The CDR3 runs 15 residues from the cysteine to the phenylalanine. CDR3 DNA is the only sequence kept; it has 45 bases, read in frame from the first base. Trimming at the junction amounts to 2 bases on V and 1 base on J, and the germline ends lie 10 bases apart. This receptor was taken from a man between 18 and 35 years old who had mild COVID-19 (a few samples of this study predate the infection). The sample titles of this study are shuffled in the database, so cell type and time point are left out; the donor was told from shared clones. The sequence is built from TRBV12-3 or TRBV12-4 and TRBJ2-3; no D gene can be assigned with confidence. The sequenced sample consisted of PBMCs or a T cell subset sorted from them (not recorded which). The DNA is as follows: TGTGCCAGCAGTTTACCCCTCGGCGGCACAGATACGCAGTATTTT. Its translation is CASSLPLGGTDTQYF.